This entry lists 23 T cell receptor beta chains sequenced from one sample in a study of regulatory T cells in long-lasting Graves disease. Time point indicated: persistent/refractory GD, antithyroid drugs over 5 years with positive TRAb. After RNA was extracted from PBMCs, the TCR library was made from it. Building the TCR beta libraries relied on iRepertoire HTBI primers, and CDR3 regions underwent Arm-PCR. TCRdb fed the multiplex PCR reads into MiXCR, producing one record per CDR3 protein. The repertoire includes over 450,000 distinct CDR3 sequences, approximately 21% of them detected once, and 6.5% to 9% sits in the top ten. The sequences come from peripheral blood mononuclear cells (PBMCs), collected when the disease was refractory, from a patient treated with antithyroid drugs. These receptors all stem from a female donor with Graves disease.

This clonotype was found many times. V and J are TRBV28 and TRBJ2-7, with D unclear. The CDR3 length is 12 residues. Trimming took 5 bases from V and 8 from J, leaving 13 bases between them. Germline CDR1 and CDR2: MDHEN and SYDVKM. The CDR3 DNA is TGTGCCAGCAGTCCCCCCGGGTACAAGCAGTACTTC. The encoded protein is CASSPPGYKQYF.

V gene TRBV5-8 combines with J gene TRBJ1-2; weak D call: TRBD1 (5 bases). Trimming pared 2 bases from V and 7 bases from J, leaving 12 bases between. CDR3 length: 13 amino acids. Germline V gene data show CDR1 as SGHTS and CDR2 as YDEGEE. For the CDR3, the DNA is TGTGCCAGCAGCTTAGGGACGCAGCTTGGCTACACCTTC. This gives the protein CASSLGTQLGYTF.

Notes on this clonotype: A read error is possible here, since a much larger clone lies one base away. The chain joins TRBV29-1 to TRBJ1-1; D remains ambiguous. CDR1 is SQVTM and CDR2 is ANQGSEA in the germline V gene. CDR3 length: 12 residues. CDR3: CSVDRANTGAFF. The DNA for the CDR3 is TGCAGCGTTGATAGGGCGAACACTGGAGCTTTCTTT.

This clonotype was counted a few times. The V gene is TRBV29-1, the J gene TRBJ1-1, with 7 positions matching TRBD1. From germline, CDR1 is SQVTM and CDR2 ANQGSEA. V trimming: 3 bases; J trimming: 3 bases; junction bases outside the gene matches: 4. The CDR3 has 13 residues. The CDR3 nucleotides read TGCAGCGTTGATTTCAGGGGGGACACTGAAGCTTTCTTT. It yields the protein CSVDFRGDTEAFF.

With respect to this clonotype: Possible read error: a much larger clone is one base away. This chain uses TRBV28 with TRBJ2-5; 8 bases are shared with TRBD1. V lost 2 bases to trimming and J lost 4 bases; unmatched junction nucleotides: 3. The V gene's germline CDR1 is MDHEN and CDR2 SYDVKM. The CDR3 spans 14 residues. The CDR3 DNA follows: TGTGCCAGCAGTTTACCCAGGGGGCCAGAGACCCAGTACTTC. As protein: CASSLPRGPETQYF.

This clonotype appeared many times. One junction end does not reproduce the germline sequence, and a read error may be involved. The V call is TRBV5-1, the J call TRBJ1-2; tentatively, D is TRBD1 (6 bases). There are 13 residues in the CDR3. Germline CDR1 and CDR2: SGHRS and YFSETQ. CDR3: CASSRTEGYGYTF. DNA for the CDR3: TGTGCCAGCAGCCGGACAGAGGGCTATGGCTACACCTTC.

The chain carries TRBV5-4 and TRBJ2-1; TRBD1 might be the D (6 bases). V lost 5 bases to trimming and J lost 5 bases, with 14 bases between them. The CDR3 is made up of 14 amino acids. Germline CDR1 and CDR2: SGHNT and YYREEE (reference sequence). The DNA of the CDR3 is TGTGCCAGCAGTACCAGGGGCCCGAACAATGAGCAGTTCTTC. Translating gives CASSTRGPNNEQFF.

This clonotype was seen only a few times. The chain combines TRBV5-5 with TRBJ1-1, with unresolved D. The germline V gene encodes CDR1 SGHKS and CDR2 YYEKEE (reference sequence). V was clipped by 5 bases and J by 0 bases, with 8 bases between them. This CDR3 region has 13 residues. The CDR3 nucleotides read TGTGCCAGCAGTTTCGTTCTGAACACTGAAGCTTTCTTT. Translated, it gives CASSFVLNTEAFF.

This clonotype was detected only a few times. The rearrangement uses TRBV9 and TRBJ1-2; a possible D gene is TRBD1 (5 bases). Germline V CDR1 and CDR2: SGDLS, YYNGEE. V lost 5 bases and J 3 bases, leaving 20 bases between the germline ends. The CDR3 runs 16 residues. CDR3 in amino acids: CASSAGSRFYDYGYTF. CDR3 DNA: TGTGCCAGCAGTGCAGGGTCTCGGTTTTACGACTATGGCTACACCTTC.

This clonotype was observed at least ten times. The chain links TRBV11-3 to TRBJ2-3; unclear D gene. The ends were cut back, 1 base at V and 3 bases at J, with 11 bases in the middle. From germline, CDR1 is SGHNT and CDR2 YENEEA. This CDR3 is built from 15 residues. The CDR3 loop reads CASSLAGLVTDTQYF. The CDR3 region has the DNA TGTGCCAGCAGCTTAGCCGGGCTAGTGACAGATACGCAGTATTTT.

The CDR3 nucleotides are TGTGCCAGCGCCGGCCTGACAGGGGGAAACTACGAGCAGTACTTC. Translated, it gives CASAGLTGGNYEQYF. The genes are TRBV7-9 and TRBJ2-7; 9 nucleotides line up with TRBD1. V was clipped by 8 bases and J by 3 bases; unmatched bases: 11. The CDR3 is 15 amino acids. Germline CDR1 reads SEHNR; CDR2 reads FQNEAQ (reference sequence).

There are many counts of this clonotype. The chain combines TRBV10-2 with TRBJ1-5; 7 bases fit TRBD1. The CDR3 extends over 14 amino acids. With 4 bases clipped from V and 5 bases from J, the junction kept 5 bases outside the gene matches. Germline V gives CDR1 WSHSY, CDR2 SAAADI. For the CDR3, the DNA is TGCGCCAGCAGTGGACAGGGAGGCCATCAGCCCCAGCATTTT. Its translation is CASSGQGGHQPQHF.

This clonotype was observed many times. This chain links TRBV28 with TRBJ1-5, with 7 bases aligning to TRBD1. Per germline, CDR1 MDHEN and CDR2 SYDVKM. The trim removed 6 bases at V and 4 bases at J, leaving 9 bases unmatched. CDR3 length: 15 residues. CDR3 DNA: TGTGCCAGCAGCCCGACAGGGAACCCGAATCAGCCCCAGCATTTT. Translation: CASSPTGNPNQPQHF. Using reference TRBV28 and TRBJ1-5 for the parts outside the CDR3, the full variable domain is DVKVTQSSRYLVKRTGEKVFLECVQDMDHENMFWYRQDPGLGLRLIYFSYDVKMKEKGDIPEGYSVSREKKERFSLILESASTNQTSMYLCASSPTGNPNQPQHFGDGTRLSIL.

The chain links TRBV19 to TRBJ2-7, with 8 bases fitting TRBD2. CDR3 length: 14 amino acids. The V gene's germline CDR1 is LNHDA and CDR2 SQIVND (reference sequence). V lost 5 bases and J lost 5; bases outside the gene matches: 8. CDR3 nucleotide sequence: TGTGCCAGTAGTTCAATTAGCGGGATGGACGAGCAGTACTTC. Its protein is CASSSISGMDEQYF.

The chain has TRBV14 and TRBJ2-2, with D tentatively TRBD2 (6 bases). The CDR3 extends over 16 amino acids. Trimming shortened V by 4 bases and J by 5 bases, and 17 bases separated the two germline ends. Germline V CDR1 and CDR2: SGHDN, FVKESK. For the CDR3, the DNA is TGTGCCAGCAGCCTTGATGCCGGGAGTGTAACCGGGGAGCTGTTTTTT. Translation gives CASSLDAGSVTGELFF.

A note on this clonotype: Just one base apart from a much larger clone, this may be a read error. A read error is likely, as this CDR3 ends without the conserved phenylalanine or tryptophan. The chain recombines TRBV6-5 with TRBJ1-6; D unresolved. The germline gives CDR1 MNHEY, CDR2 SVGAGI. V was clipped by 3 bases and J by 10 bases, with 22 bases between them. The CDR3 loop spans 17 amino acids. CDR3 sequence reads: CASSYSTPVLERSPLHL. The CDR3 DNA reads as TGTGCCAGCAGTTATTCCACTCCTGTGTTGGAACGCTCACCCCTCCACCTT.

This clonotype has just a few counts. The gene calls are TRBV29-1 and TRBJ1-1; D may be TRBD1 (5 bases). V lost 5 bases, J lost 7 bases, and 14 bases lay in between. The CDR3 has 12 residues. The germline gives CDR1 SQVTM, CDR2 ANQGSEA. The DNA of the CDR3 is TGCAGCGTTCCCCTTCGAACAGGTGAAGCTTTCTTT. It specifies CSVPLRTGEAFF.

Ten or more counts support this clonotype. V gene TRBV20-1 combines with J gene TRBJ2-7; tentative D call: TRBD2 (6 bases). This CDR3 comprises 14 residues. In germline, CDR1 is DFQATT, CDR2 SNEGSKA (reference sequence). V lost 3 bases, J lost 2 bases, and 14 bases lay in between. The CDR3 loop is CSASRRDGTYEQYF. CDR3 in DNA: TGCAGTGCTAGTCGGCGGGATGGAACCTACGAGCAGTACTTC.

This clonotype was seen repeatedly, ten times or more. This rearrangement joins TRBV7-2 to TRBJ1-4, with 8 bases identical to TRBD1. The CDR3 runs to 15 residues. Germline V gene lookup returns CDR1 SGHTA and CDR2 FQGNSA. V dropped 5 bases and J dropped 4; count of bases not matched to a gene: 6. The CDR3 here is CASSATGGSNEKLFF. CDR3 sequence (DNA): TGTGCCAGCAGCGCCACAGGGGGAAGTAATGAAAAACTGTTTTTT.

This clonotype was picked up many times. The gene calls are TRBV6-2 or TRBV6-3 and TRBJ1-2; D is possibly TRBD1 (5 bases). CDR1 and CDR2 (germline): MNHEY, SVGEGT. V gave up 6 bases and J gave up 2 bases, with 16 bases separating them. CDR3 length: 15 residues. CDR3 residues: CASRVPRDRNYGYTF. The DNA for the CDR3 is TGTGCCAGCAGGGTTCCCCGGGACCGCAACTATGGCTACACCTTC.

This clonotype was recorded at least ten times. This chain connects TRBV27 to TRBJ1-6; D ambiguous. Per the germline V gene, CDR1 is MNHEY and CDR2 is SMNVEV (reference sequence). The CDR3 covers 15 residues. Trimming took off 2 bases at V and 5 bases at J, with 10 bases between the two ends. The CDR3 spells CASSLGVGDNSPLHF. CDR3 DNA sequence: TGTGCCAGCAGTTTAGGCGTCGGGGATAATTCACCCCTCCACTTT.

The chain couples TRBV20-1 to TRBJ1-1; 7 nucleotides match TRBD1. The CDR3 is made up of 14 amino acids. V lost 5 bases to trimming and J lost 0 bases; unmatched junction nucleotides: 6. The germline gives CDR1 DFQATT, CDR2 SNEGSKA (reference sequence). CDR3 sequence (DNA): TGCAGTGCTTATACCGGGACAGTGAACACTGAAGCTTTCTTT. Protein product: CSAYTGTVNTEAFF.

This clonotype has a handful of counts. V is TRBV7-2 and J is TRBJ1-1; D remains ambiguous. V was cut by 1 base and J by 4 bases, with 7 bases left in between. The CDR3 sequence is 13 residues long. The germline V gene has CDR1 SGHTA and CDR2 FQGNSA. Here the CDR3 reads CASSLVSPTEAFF. For the CDR3, the DNA is TGTGCCAGCAGCTTAGTCAGTCCCACTGAAGCTTTCTTT. The full variable domain, completed using reference TRBV7-2 and TRBJ1-1, is GAGVSQSPSNKVTEKGKDVELRCDPISGHTALYWYRQSLGQGLEFLIYFQGNSAPDKSGLPSDRFSAERTGGSVSTLTIQRTQQEDSAVYLCASSLVSPTEAFFGQGTRLTVV.